This T cell receptor beta chain was captured by sequencing in a study of T-cell memory formation after mild COVID-19. Study summary: Largely, TCR clusters stayed within a single donor. The study, taken as a whole, reports: Clones contracting over day 15 to 85 were CD4/CD8 balanced, with later expanders leaning CD4+.

In germline, CDR1 is DFQATT, CDR2 SNEGSKA (reference sequence). Trimming took 3 bases from V and 1 from J, leaving 8 bases between them. The CDR3 is made up of 13 amino acids. Each CDR3 protein is one row after TCRdb ran MiXCR on the 5' RACE reads. The sample records some 160,000 distinct CDR3 sequences, approximately 13% being singletons. Concerning this clonotype itself: Its antigen is not known.

Sequencing used PBMCs or a T cell subset sorted from them (not recorded which). The receptor's source is a man between 18 and 29 years old who had mild COVID-19 (a few samples of this study predate the infection). Cell type and time point are not known. V is TRBV20-1 and J is TRBJ2-3, with no clear D. The CDR3 region is CSASWVGTDTQYF. The DNA of the CDR3 is TGCAGTGCTAGTTGGGTCGGCACAGATACGCAGTATTTT.